A single sample gave rise to the 17 T cell receptor beta chains below, sequenced in a study of cytomegalovirus exposure and HLA in healthy donors. The table came from immunoSEQ multiplex PCR; TCRdb's copy has only in-frame clones and leaves some out. The data show approximately 150,000 clones, about 87% seen once. The sample was PBMCs. The receptors derive from a woman in her 30s in good health and CMV-seronegative.

The genes are TRBV7-9 and TRBJ1-3; a possible D gene is TRBD1 (6 bases). V lost 4 bases and J lost 6, with 13 bases in between. This CDR3 is built from 14 residues. The V gene's germline CDR1 is SEHNR and CDR2 FQNEAQ (reference sequence). Here the CDR3 DNA reads TGTGCCAGCAGCTCCCGGACAGCGGCAAACACCATATATTTT. Its translation is CASSSRTAANTIYF. Combining the CDR3 with reference TRBV7-9 and TRBJ1-3 gives the whole variable domain DTGVSQNPRHKITKRGQNVTFRCDPISEHNRLYWYRQTLGQGPEFLTYFQNEAQLEKSRLLSDRFSAERPKGSFSTLEIQRTEQGDSAMYLCASSSRTAANTIYFGEGSWLTVV.

The chain has TRBV27 and TRBJ2-3, with 13 bases aligning to TRBD2. J was trimmed by 6 bases and V by 4 bases; bases with no gene match: 1. The germline CDR1 and CDR2 sequences are MNHEY and SMNVEV (reference sequence). The CDR3 loop spans 14 amino acids. Here the CDR3 DNA reads TGTGCCAGCAGTTCGACTAGCGGGGGGGATACGCAGTATTTT. It yields the protein CASSSTSGGDTQYF.

The chain combines TRBV23-1 with TRBJ1-5; 12 bases map to TRBD1. TRBV23-1 is reported as an ORF; its role is uncertain. This CDR3 spans 13 amino acids. With V trimmed by 10 bases and J by 7 bases, 5 bases remained unmatched. The CDR3 spells CAIGTGGEQPQHF. In DNA form, the CDR3 reads TGCGCCATCGGGACAGGGGGCGAACAGCCCCAGCATTTT.

This clone showed up just once. J is TRBJ1-1 and V is TRBV2; TRBD1 aligns across 8 bases. Per the germline V gene, CDR1 is SNHLY and CDR2 is FYNNEI. The trim removed 7 bases at V and 5 bases at J, leaving 9 bases unmatched. The CDR3 is 14 amino acids. CDR3 residues: CASNRQGFGTEAFF. In nucleotides, the CDR3 is TGTGCCAGCAACCGACAGGGGTTTGGGACTGAAGCTTTCTTT.

The chain carries TRBV27 and TRBJ1-6; 7 bases line up with TRBD1. The junction had 10 bases not matched to a gene; V was cut back by 7 bases and J by 7 bases. Germline lookup yields CDR1 MNHEY and CDR2 SMNVEV (reference sequence). The CDR3 consists of 15 residues. The DNA of the CDR3 is TGTGCCAGCAAAAATTTCGGGACAGCCAATTCACCCCTCCACTTT. Its protein product is CASKNFGTANSPLHF.

The CDR3 DNA is TGTGCCAGTAGTGCCTGGACAGGGGGCCAAGAGACCCAGTACTTC. This codes for CASSAWTGGQETQYF. The chain combines TRBV19 with TRBJ2-5; 10 bases map to TRBD1. Germline V gene data show CDR1 as LNHDA and CDR2 as SQIVND (reference sequence). This CDR3 has 15 residues. V was pared by 5 bases and J by 1 base, with 4 bases of the junction left unmatched.

V is TRBV7-9 and J is TRBJ2-7; D is unresolved. CDR3 length: 11 amino acids. Trimming stripped 5 bases from V and 7 bases from J, with 9 bases between. Germline CDR1 reads SEHNR; CDR2 reads FQNEAQ (reference sequence). Here the CDR3 DNA reads TGTGCCAGCAGCACTGCGGAGGAGCAGTACTTC. It yields the protein CASSTAEEQYF.

This clone was detected once. The chain carries TRBV7-9 and TRBJ2-7; 7 positions agree with TRBD1. CDR1 SEHNR and CDR2 FQNEAQ come from the germline V gene (reference sequence). The trim removed 4 bases at V and 1 base at J, leaving 10 bases unmatched. The length of the CDR3 is 16 residues. In nucleotides, the CDR3 is TGTGCCAGCAGCTCGACCGGGACAGATATATCCTACGAGCAGTACTTC. Translation gives CASSSTGTDISYEQYF.

V is TRBV10-3 and J is TRBJ1-5; TRBD1 matches 8 bases. This CDR3 is 17 amino acids long. Looked up from germline, CDR1 is ENHRY and CDR2 is SYGVKD. J gave up 0 bases and V 3 bases, and 7 bases lay outside the gene matches. The CDR3, as DNA: TGTGCCATCAGTGAAACAGGGGGGTCTTATAGCAATCAGCCCCAGCATTTT. Its protein is CAISETGGSYSNQPQHF.

The rearrangement joins TRBV11-2 to TRBJ2-4; 7 bases map to TRBD2. Trimming took 6 bases from V and 5 from J; bases not matched to a gene: 4. CDR1 is SGHAT, CDR2 FQNNGV, per germline. The CDR3 is 13 residues long. CDR3 loop: CASSGLAENIQYF. CDR3 sequence (DNA): TGTGCCAGCAGTGGGCTAGCGGAAAACATTCAGTACTTC.

The chain is built from TRBV6-6 and TRBJ2-7, with D uncertain. CDR3 length: 11 residues. Trimming stripped 6 bases from V and 5 bases from J, with 8 bases between. The germline gives CDR1 MNHNY, CDR2 SVGAGI (reference sequence). CDR3 amino acids: CASRKGDEQYF. The CDR3 coding sequence is TGTGCCAGCAGGAAAGGAGACGAGCAGTACTTC.

V is TRBV7-8 and J is TRBJ2-5, with TRBD1 identical over 8 bases. Trimming removed 5 bases from V and 2 bases from J; junction bases left unmatched: 7. CDR3 size: 15 residues. CDR1 SGHVS and CDR2 FQNEAQ come from the germline V gene. CDR3 DNA sequence: TGTGCCAGCAGCCCGCGGGACAGGCGACAAGAGACCCAGTACTTC. This translates into CASSPRDRRQETQYF.

The rearrangement joins TRBV15 to TRBJ2-7, with no clear D. V lost 1 base and J 4 bases, leaving 8 bases between the germline ends. The V gene's germline CDR1 is LNHNV and CDR2 YYDKDF (reference sequence). The CDR3 is 13 residues long. The CDR3 DNA reads TGTGCCACCAGCAGAGGAGGCACTTACGAGCAGTACTTC. Amino acids: CATSRGGTYEQYF.

CDR3 coding DNA: TGTGCCAGCAGCCAAGATCCGCTTATAATAGGGACTACTCAACCGTACAATGAGCAGTTCTTC. This gives the protein CASSQDPLIIGTTQPYNEQFF. The genes are TRBV4-2 and TRBJ2-1; 7 positions match TRBD2. CDR1 and CDR2 from the germline V gene are LGHNA and YNFKEQ. The CDR3 is made up of 21 amino acids. The ends lost 0 bases at V and 4 bases at J; junction bases unmatched: 21.

This clone has a single count. The rearrangement joins TRBV6-1 to TRBJ2-3; D may be TRBD2 (5 bases). Deletions cut 4 bases from V and 6 bases from J, with 17 bases between. CDR3 size: 15 residues. Looked up from germline, CDR1 is MNHNS and CDR2 is SASEGT. The CDR3 sequence: CASSGGLYATDTQYF. CDR3 DNA sequence: TGTGCCAGCAGTGGCGGGCTGTACGCTACTGATACGCAGTATTTT.

This clone occurred once. The chain joins TRBV2 to TRBJ1-4; the D is unclear. V shed 3 bases and J shed 3 bases, with 11 bases lying between them. The CDR3 runs to 15 residues. Germline values: CDR1 SNHLY, CDR2 FYNNEI. The CDR3 DNA reads as TGTGCCAGCAGTGATGTAGGCGGGGCTAATGAAAAACTGTTTTTT. The encoded protein is CASSDVGGANEKLFF.

The chain carries TRBV5-4 and TRBJ1-1; a possible D gene is TRBD1 (5 bases). Trimming cost V 3 bases and J 1 base, with 10 bases left between them. Germline V gives CDR1 SGHNT, CDR2 YYREEE (reference sequence). This CDR3 region has 14 residues. CDR3 coding DNA: TGTGCCAGCAGCTCACAGGCAGCGAACACTGAAGCTTTCTTT. As protein: CASSSQAANTEAFF.